This passage covers 3 T cell receptor beta chains from one sample sequenced in a study of T-cell reconstitution after alpha-beta-depleted transplantation in children. Library preparation (for TCRbeta) was performed with unique molecular identifiers. TCRdb recomputed calls from the PCR reads with MiXCR, one row per CDR3 protein. The data hold roughly 200,000 distinct CDR3 sequences, with approximately 6.9% observed a single time. The material sequenced was PBMCs, taken before TCRalphabeta/CD19-depleted stem cell transplant. The receptors shown here come from a boy younger than 10 with acute lymphoblastic leukemia, due to receive a stem cell transplant.

The sample holds a few counts of this clonotype. CDR3 amino acids: CASSQDWGLEGNEQFF. The CDR3 DNA reads as TGTGCCAGCAGCCAAGATTGGGGACTAGAGGGAAATGAGCAGTTCTTC. V usage is TRBV3-1 and J usage is TRBJ2-1, with 8 bases identical to TRBD2. This CDR3 is 16 amino acids long. The ends lost 0 bases at V and 7 bases at J; junction bases unmatched: 8. CDR1 LGHDT and CDR2 YNNKEL come from the germline V gene (reference sequence).

This clonotype was seen at least ten times. This chain joins TRBV29-1 and TRBJ2-5; D is perhaps TRBD1 or TRBD2 (6 bases each). This CDR3 comprises 15 residues. Germline-derived CDR1 and CDR2 are SQVTM and ANQGSEA. Between the trimmed V and J ends, which lost 5 bases and 3 bases, there was a span of 19 bases. CDR3 in amino acids: CSVCRGAIKKETQYF. DNA for the CDR3: TGCAGCGTTTGTAGGGGGGCTATCAAAAAAGAGACCCAGTACTTC.

This CDR3 reads CASSQLGTSGTETQYF. The CDR3 region has the DNA TGTGCCAGCAGCCAACTTGGGACTAGCGGGACGGAGACCCAGTACTTC. V usage is TRBV3-1 and J usage is TRBJ2-5; 13 bases agree with TRBD2. Germline V lookup: CDR1 LGHDT, CDR2 YNNKEL (reference sequence). V trimming: 2 bases; J trimming: 5 bases; junction bases outside the gene matches: 5. This CDR3 is 16 amino acids long.